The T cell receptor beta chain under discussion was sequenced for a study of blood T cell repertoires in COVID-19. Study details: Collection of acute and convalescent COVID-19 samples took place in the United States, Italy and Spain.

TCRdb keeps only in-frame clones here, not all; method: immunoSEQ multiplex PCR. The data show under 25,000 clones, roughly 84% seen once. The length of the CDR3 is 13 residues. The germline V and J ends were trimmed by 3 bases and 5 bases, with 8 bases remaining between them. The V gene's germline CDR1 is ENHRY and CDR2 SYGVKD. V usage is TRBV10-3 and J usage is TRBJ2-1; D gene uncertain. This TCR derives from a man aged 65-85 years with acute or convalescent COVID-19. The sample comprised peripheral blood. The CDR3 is CAISDWQDNEQFF. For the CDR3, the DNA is TGTGCCATCAGTGATTGGCAGGACAATGAGCAGTTCTTC.